Reported below is one T cell receptor (beta chain). This sample is part of a study of blood T cell repertoires in COVID-19. On the study more broadly: Samples taken during acute and convalescent COVID-19 were collected in the United States, Italy and Spain. In each case, the material was cDNA or gDNA derived from T cells, B-cell-depleted T cells, or PBMCs.

Authors' methods: Estimated nucleated cell counts came from reference gene primer amplification. Generated by immunoSEQ multiplex PCR, the TCRdb table keeps only in-frame clones and is missing some. V, J and clone size derive from that table, while D and trimming were established from the DNA sequence. Altogether 90,000 to 140,000 clones are present, 75% to 85% being singletons, with the ten largest covering approximately 9%. Germline V gene data show CDR1 as LNHDA and CDR2 as SQIVND (reference sequence). The CDR3 totals 13 residues. V trimming: 3 bases; J trimming: 10 bases; junction bases outside the gene matches: 7.

Sequencing used peripheral blood. The TCR was taken from a woman in her 70s with acute or convalescent COVID-19. V and J are TRBV19 and TRBJ1-1; TRBD1 aligns across 8 bases. The CDR3 loop is CASSIGQGSAAFF. CDR3 DNA: TGTGCCAGTAGTATCGGACAGGGTAGTGCAGCTTTCTTT.